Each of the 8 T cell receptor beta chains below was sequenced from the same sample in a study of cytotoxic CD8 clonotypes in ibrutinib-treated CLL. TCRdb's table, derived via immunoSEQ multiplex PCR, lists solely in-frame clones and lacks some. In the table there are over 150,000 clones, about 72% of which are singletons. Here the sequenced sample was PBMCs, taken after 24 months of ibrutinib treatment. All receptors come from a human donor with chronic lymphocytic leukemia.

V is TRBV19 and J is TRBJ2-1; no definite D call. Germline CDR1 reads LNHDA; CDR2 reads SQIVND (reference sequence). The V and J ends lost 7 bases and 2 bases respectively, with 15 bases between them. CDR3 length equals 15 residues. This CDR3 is CASTQDPSAYNEQFF. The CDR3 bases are TGTGCCAGTACCCAGGACCCATCAGCCTACAATGAGCAGTTCTTC.

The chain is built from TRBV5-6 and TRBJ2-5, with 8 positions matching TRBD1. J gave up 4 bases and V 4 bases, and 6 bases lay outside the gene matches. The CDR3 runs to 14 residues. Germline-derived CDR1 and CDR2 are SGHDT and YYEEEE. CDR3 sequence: CASSIRQGSETQYF. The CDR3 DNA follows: TGTGCCAGCAGCATCAGACAGGGGTCAGAGACCCAGTACTTC.

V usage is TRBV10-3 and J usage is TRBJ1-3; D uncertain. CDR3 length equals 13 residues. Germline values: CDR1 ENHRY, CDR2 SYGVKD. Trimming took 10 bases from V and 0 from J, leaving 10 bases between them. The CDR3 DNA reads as TGTGCCAGTAGAGGGTTCTCTGGAAACACCATATATTTT. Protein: CASRGFSGNTIYF.

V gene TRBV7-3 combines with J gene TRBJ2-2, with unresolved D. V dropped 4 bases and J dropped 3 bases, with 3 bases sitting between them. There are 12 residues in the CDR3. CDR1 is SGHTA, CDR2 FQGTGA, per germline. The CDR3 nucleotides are TGTGCCAGCAGCTCCTACACCGGGGAGCTGTTTTTT. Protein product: CASSSYTGELFF.

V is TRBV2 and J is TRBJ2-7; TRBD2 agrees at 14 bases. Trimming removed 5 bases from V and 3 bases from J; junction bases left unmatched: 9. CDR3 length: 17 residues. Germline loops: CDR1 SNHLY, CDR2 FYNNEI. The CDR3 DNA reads TGTGCCAGCAGTCAGACTAGCGGGAGGGCCGAGGACTACGAGCAGTACTTC. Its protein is CASSQTSGRAEDYEQYF.

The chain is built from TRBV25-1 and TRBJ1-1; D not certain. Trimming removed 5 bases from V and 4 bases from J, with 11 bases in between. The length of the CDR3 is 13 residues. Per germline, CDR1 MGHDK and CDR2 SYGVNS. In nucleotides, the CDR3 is TGTGCCAGCAGTTTGGGCAGAGGCACTGAAGCTTTCTTT. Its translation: CASSLGRGTEAFF.

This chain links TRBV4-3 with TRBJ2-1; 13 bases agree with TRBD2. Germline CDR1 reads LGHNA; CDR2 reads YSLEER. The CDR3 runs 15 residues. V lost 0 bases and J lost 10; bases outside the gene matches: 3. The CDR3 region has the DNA TGCGCCAGCAGCCAAGAACGGGGACTAGCGGGGGAGCAGTTCTTC. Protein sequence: CASSQERGLAGEQFF.

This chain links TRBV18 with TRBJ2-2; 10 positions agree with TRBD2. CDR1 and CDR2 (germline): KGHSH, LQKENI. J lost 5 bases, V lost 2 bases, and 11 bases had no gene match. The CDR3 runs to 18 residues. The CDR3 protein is CASSPVPSGRSNTGELFF. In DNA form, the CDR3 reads TGTGCCAGCTCACCAGTCCCTAGCGGGAGAAGTAATACCGGGGAGCTGTTTTTT.